The entry below describes one T cell receptor beta chain. This clonotype was seen at least ten times. No antigen is known for it. No much larger clone is present one base from it, and per-base qualities are unavailable. This record comes from a study of T cells in Graves' hyperthyroidism and ophthalmopathy (dated by TCRdb to between 2017 and 2020). Study-wide context: Peripheral blood samples were taken at initial diagnosis, before any treatment was given. To identify TCR V-J signatures that set the groups apart, the researchers used a discovery cohort of roughly 100 patients, made up of 43 with Graves' ophthalmopathy and some 60 with stable Graves' hyperthyroidism. After sampling, hyperthyroidism patients received methimazole starting at 30 mg daily, and ophthalmopathy patients received high-dose intravenous methylprednisolone. In several Graves' hyperthyroidism patients, the study also compared T-cell repertoires from thyroid tissue with T-cell repertoires from blood. TCR Vbeta CDR3 sequencing of approximately 140 peripheral blood samples (approximately 44 ophthalmopathy, 75 to 80 hyperthyroidism and some 17 progressor patients) is reported in the paper. The approximately 90 discovery patients were randomly split 7:3 into training and test sets. An independent validation cohort of under 20 hyperthyroidism patients and 17 patients who later progressed to ophthalmopathy tested prospective prediction of ophthalmopathy.

TCR beta CDR3 regions were amplified from RNA transcripts. For the first round of RT-PCR on the TCR CDR3, the HTBI primer set was used together with the Qiagen OneStep RT-PCR kit. The libraries were constructed in a second round of multiplex PCR and then size-selected and purified. The libraries were sequenced on an Illumina HiSeq2000 using paired-end 100 bp reads. On the authors' methods: SOAPnuke was used to process the raw data, removing reads that contained adapters or uncalled bases, had a mean Phred below 15, or lacked an exact match to the constant primer or identifier. COPE v1.2.5 was used to merge high-quality paired reads, and clonotypes were defined as unique nucleotide sequences. MiTCR v1.1 was used to align the clonotypes against IMGT TRBV, TRBD and TRBJ reference segments. The analysis was restricted to V-J combinations with a frequency above 0.0001, which together covered 99.2% of the repertoires. The TCS score was defined as F50 (clonal expansion) divided by E x V (chaos), with BLOSUM62-based TCRdist calculated between CDR3 peptides within each V-J. Welch's t-statistics and random forest reduced around 550 V-J features to roughly 13, which were used in a naive Bayes classifier (R e1071). TCRdb passed the public sequencing reads through fastp at Q25 and MiXCR, retaining productive beta sequences. When rows share a CDR3 protein, they turn into one entry using the most common DNA and genes. The V and J calls were determined by TCRdb, not by the authors. In all, the sample holds fewer than 350,000 distinct CDR3 sequences, and more than 10% of those were seen once. The ten largest clones take up roughly 8% of the sample.

At the junction V is shortened by 4 bases and J by 4 bases, with 21 bases in between. CDR3 length: 17 amino acids, cysteine to phenylalanine. Of the read, only the CDR3 DNA is kept; its 51 bases are in frame from base 1. General findings and caveats noted by the study authors: In validation, the model predicted progression to ophthalmopathy with 65% to 71% sensitivity and 72% to 75% specificity, a median of 6.5 months before onset. Most expanded thyroid clonotypes (frequency above 0.001) were also detected in blood, a finding suggesting that blood repertoires may reflect thyroid immune responses. A model built on a 13 V-J signature distinguished ophthalmopathy from stable hyperthyroidism, reaching around 88% sensitivity and around 81% specificity in cross-validation and 80%/75% in testing. No statistical method was used to fix the sample size in advance, and group allocation was not hidden from the investigators.

Hyperthyroidism patients were aged 18 to 65 years and newly diagnosed, with disease duration of less than 2 months. Patients with uncontrolled infections, other autoimmune diseases, pregnancy or lactation were excluded. Diagnoses relied on clinical symptoms, serum thyroxine and TRAb, thyroid ultrasound and orbital computed tomography. Blood from progressor patients was drawn when they were first diagnosed with hyperthyroidism, before any ophthalmopathy symptoms appeared. Ficoll-Paque density gradient centrifugation was used to isolate PBMCs from approximately 10 ml of fresh peripheral blood. Progressor patients were initially diagnosed with Graves' hyperthyroidism and developed ophthalmopathy during follow-up. Trizol reagent was used to extract total RNA, and RNA quality was then checked on an Agilent 2100 Bioanalyzer.

Specimen: blood. This clonotype originated in a woman younger than 45 with Graves' hyperthyroidism that later progressed to Graves' ophthalmopathy. The rearranged chain carries TRBV12-3 or TRBV12-4 and TRBJ2-3, with the D gene tentatively TRBD1 or TRBD2, based on 5 matching bases in each. Read as DNA, the sequence is TGTGCCAGCAGTTCCAAAATATGGGGGAATGGCGCAGATACGCAGTATTTT. It translates to CASSSKIWGNGADTQYF.